The T cell receptor beta chain described here comes from a study of CD8+ T cells in alopecia areata. After removal of 8 bases from V and 3 bases from J, the junction contained 9 bases not matched to a gene. The CDR3 runs to 14 residues. CDR1 MNHNS and CDR2 SASEGT come from the germline V gene. Investigators isolated RNA and reverse transcribed it into cDNA to act as the sequencing template. This table comes from immunoSEQ multiplex PCR, and its TCRdb copy is limited to in-frame clones, with some not included. This sample has over 200,000 clones, with 50% to 60% found just once. The TCR was taken from a human donor with alopecia areata. The chain couples TRBV6-1 to TRBJ2-7, with TRBD1 matching over 8 bases. Material: CD4+ T cells sorted from blood, obtained at week 0. CDR3 region: CASCRQGSRYEQYF. Here the CDR3 DNA reads TGTGCCAGCTGCCGACAGGGGTCCCGCTACGAGCAGTACTTC.